Below are 24 T cell receptor beta chains sequenced from a single sample in a study of blood T cell repertoires in COVID-19. Sequencing was performed with immunoSEQ multiplex PCR; in TCRdb, only in-frame clones are kept and a portion is missing. The top ten hold 35% of the sample, which has 30,000 or so clones, under 85% seen once. Sequencing was performed on peripheral blood. The receptors originated from a man older than 75 with acute or convalescent COVID-19.

This sequence joins TRBV6-5 and TRBJ1-2, with D unclear. The CDR3 contains 11 residues. Trimming removed 6 bases at V and 10 bases at J, with 12 bases between. The V gene's germline CDR1 is MNHEY and CDR2 SVGAGI. The CDR3 protein is CASSATLDYTF. The DNA of the CDR3 is TGTGCCAGCAGCGCGACATTGGACTACACCTTC.

This clone was counted once. This rearrangement joins TRBV28 to TRBJ2-7; perhaps TRBD1 as D (6 bases). Germline V gene lookup returns CDR1 MDHEN and CDR2 SYDVKM. Between the trimmed V and J ends, which lost 3 bases and 0 bases, there was a span of 18 bases. CDR3 length: 17 amino acids. The CDR3 sequence is CASSFRLYGTSSYEQYF. Here the CDR3 DNA reads TGTGCCAGCAGTTTTCGCCTTTACGGGACAAGCTCCTACGAGCAGTACTTC.

The chain has TRBV4-1 and TRBJ2-6, with 8 bases that match TRBD1. V shed 1 base and J 2 bases; nucleotides not matched to a gene: 13. Germline values: CDR1 MGHRA, CDR2 YSYEKL. The CDR3 contains 20 residues. The CDR3, as DNA: TGCGCCAGCAGCCAAGGGTCTAGGGCAGGGGGCCTGGCTGGGGCCAACGTCCTGACTTTC. Amino acids: CASSQGSRAGGLAGANVLTF.

V is TRBV3-1 (or the pseudogene TRBV3-2) and J is TRBJ2-7; D remains ambiguous. V was trimmed by 1 base and J by 0 bases, leaving 7 bases between them. CDR3 length: 14 residues. Germline loops: CDR1 LGHDT, CDR2 YNNKEL (reference sequence). CDR3 amino acids: CASSQGVNSYEQYF. The CDR3, as DNA: TGTGCCAGCAGCCAAGGCGTCAACTCCTACGAGCAGTACTTC.

The chain couples TRBV3-1 (or the pseudogene TRBV3-2) to TRBJ1-4, with unresolved D. This CDR3 has 15 residues. V was clipped by 3 bases and J by 0 bases, with 8 bases between them. Germline CDR1 LGHDT, CDR2 YNNKEL (reference sequence). DNA for the CDR3: TGTGCCAGCAGCCAGGCCGGGACAACTAATGAAAAACTGTTTTTT. The encoded protein is CASSQAGTTNEKLFF.

This chain connects TRBV4-2 to TRBJ2-1; D uncertain. Germline V gene sequence: CDR1 LGHNA, CDR2 YNFKEQ. CDR3 length equals 11 residues. V gave up 4 bases and J gave up 6 bases, with 4 bases separating them. This CDR3 reads CASSLLNEQFF. The DNA for the CDR3 is TGTGCCAGCAGCCTACTCAATGAGCAGTTCTTC.

The rearrangement uses TRBV7-6 and TRBJ2-2, with 9 bases identical to TRBD2. Trimming cost V 6 bases and J 2 bases; bases outside gene matches: 7. The CDR3 contains 16 residues. CDR1 SGHVS and CDR2 FNYEAQ come from the germline V gene. CDR3 protein: CASRPTSGPNTGELFF. DNA for the CDR3: TGTGCCAGCAGACCTACTAGCGGGCCAAACACCGGGGAGCTGTTTTTT.

The chain carries TRBV7-2 and TRBJ1-4, with a weak D call TRBD1 (6 bases). Germline V gives CDR1 SGHTA, CDR2 FQGNSA. Trimming shortened V by 6 bases and J by 8 bases, and 16 bases separated the two germline ends. This CDR3 spans 14 amino acids. CDR3 in DNA: TGTGCCAGCAGTTTACAGGGAGGTGGCGAAAAACTGTTTTTT. Translating gives CASSLQGGGEKLFF.

This chain connects TRBV2 to TRBJ2-1; TRBD2 aligns across 11 bases. The V gene end was trimmed by 0 bases and the J gene end by 13 bases; junction bases not matched to a gene: 14. Per germline, CDR1 SNHLY and CDR2 FYNNEI. The CDR3 spans 17 residues. This CDR3 reads CASSEAGRSSGGSVQFF. The CDR3 DNA reads as TGTGCCAGCAGTGAAGCAGGTCGATCTAGCGGGGGGTCGGTCCAGTTCTTC.

The chain couples TRBV15 to TRBJ2-1; a weak D match, TRBD1 (5 bases). From germline, CDR1 is LNHNV and CDR2 YYDKDF (reference sequence). The CDR3 extends over 16 amino acids. V was shortened by 3 bases and J by 0 bases, with 12 bases between the two germline ends. For the CDR3, the DNA is TGTGCCACCAGCAGTGTCAGGGTGAGCTCCTACAATGAGCAGTTCTTC. Its translation: CATSSVRVSSYNEQFF.

This clone is labeled medium-sized. The chain uses TRBV11-2 and TRBJ2-2, with D perhaps matching TRBD1 (6 bases). The V and J ends lost 4 bases and 2 bases respectively, with 14 bases between them. This CDR3 has 16 amino acids. Germline V gene sequence: CDR1 SGHAT, CDR2 FQNNGV. CDR3 loop: CASSSQGPSNTGELFF. DNA of the CDR3: TGTGCCAGCAGCTCCCAGGGGCCCTCAAACACCGGGGAGCTGTTTTTT.

The rearrangement links TRBV5-1 to TRBJ2-1; D uncertain. CDR3 length: 16 residues. CDR1 and CDR2 (germline): SGHRS, YFSETQ. Trimming cost V 2 bases and J 2 bases, with 14 bases left between them. The CDR3 sequence is CASSFTRGRTYNEQFF. The CDR3 DNA reads TGCGCCAGCAGCTTTACGCGCGGTCGAACCTACAATGAGCAGTTCTTC. Looking up the rest from reference TRBV5-1 and TRBJ2-1 gives the full variable domain: KAGVTQTPRYLIKTRGQQVTLSCSPISGHRSVSWYQQTPGQGLQFLFEYFSETQRNKGNFPGRFSGRQFSNSRSEMNVSTLELGDSALYLCASSFTRGRTYNEQFFGPGTRLTVL.

The chain recombines TRBV9 with TRBJ2-3; tentatively, D is TRBD1 (6 bases). This CDR3 is built from 14 residues. Germline assignment: CDR1 SGDLS and CDR2 YYNGEE. V lost 0 bases and J 5 bases, leaving 10 bases between the germline ends. CDR3 nucleotides: TGTGCCAGCAGCGTAGGGACAGATCGAGATACGCAGTATTTT. Protein product: CASSVGTDRDTQYF.

This clone was seen once. The V and J genes are TRBV15 and TRBJ1-2; 8 bases line up with TRBD1. V lost 0 bases, J lost 2 bases, and 2 bases stayed unmatched. Germline V gene data show CDR1 as LNHNV and CDR2 as YYDKDF (reference sequence). The CDR3 runs to 15 residues. The CDR3 DNA sequence: TGTGCCACCAGCAGAGAATACAGGGGGAACTATGGCTACACCTTC. Amino acids: CATSREYRGNYGYTF.

The genes are TRBV5-4 and TRBJ2-3; a weak D match, TRBD2 (7 bases). The CDR3 has 15 residues. V dropped 0 bases and J dropped 4 bases, with 12 bases sitting between them. Per the germline V gene, CDR1 is SGHNT and CDR2 is YYREEE (reference sequence). The CDR3 sequence: CASSLGGGGSDTQYF. DNA of the CDR3: TGTGCCAGCAGCTTGGGGGGCGGGGGCTCAGATACGCAGTATTTT.

A note on this clone: The germline gene is not matched at one end of the junction; a read error may be the cause. The V and J genes are TRBV11-1 and TRBJ2-3; 8 nucleotides agree with TRBD2. The germline V gene has CDR1 SGHAT and CDR2 FQDESV (reference sequence). The CDR3 has 16 residues. The CDR3 loop reads CASSVAGGAIEDTQYF. The CDR3, as DNA: TGTGCCAGCAGCGTAGCCGGGGGGGCCATTGAAGATACGCAGTATTTT.

The chain is built from TRBV5-5 and TRBJ1-3, with D tentatively TRBD1 (5 bases). The CDR3 is 14 amino acids. Trimming took 7 bases from V and 0 from J, leaving 11 bases between them. Germline loops: CDR1 SGHKS, CDR2 YYEKEE (reference sequence). The CDR3 DNA is TGTGCCAGCGGGGGGTTACTCTCTGGAAACACCATATATTTT. Protein product: CASGGLLSGNTIYF. The whole variable domain, remainder taken from reference TRBV5-5 and TRBJ1-3, is DAGVTQSPTHLIKTRGQQVTLRCSPISGHKSVSWYQQVLGQGPQFIFQYYEKEERGRGNFPDRFSARQFPNYSSELNVNALLLGDSALYLCASGGLLSGNTIYFGEGSWLTVV.

The sample holds a few counts of this clone. The chain links TRBV29-1 to TRBJ1-1, with no clear D. This CDR3 contains 13 residues. Germline CDR1 SQVTM, CDR2 ANQGSEA. With 3 bases removed from V and 4 bases from J, the gap between germline ends came to 12 bases. The DNA of the CDR3 is TGCAGCGTTGATCCGGGTTTCGGCACTGAAGCTTTCTTT. Protein sequence: CSVDPGFGTEAFF.

The J gene is TRBJ2-1, the V gene TRBV29-1, with 11 bases fitting TRBD2. Germline CDR1 SQVTM, CDR2 ANQGSEA. The CDR3 covers 15 residues. The V gene end was trimmed by 7 bases and the J gene end by 16 bases; junction bases not matched to a gene: 21. As DNA, the CDR3 is TGCAGCGCCACCGGTGGGCTAGCGGGGGGCCCCACCTCTTTCTTC. It is translated as CSATGGLAGGPTSFF.

The CDR3 sequence: CASSYRRGPQHF. The CDR3, as DNA: TGTGCCAGCAGTTACCGACGAGGGCCCCAGCATTTT. The chain couples TRBV6-2 or TRBV6-3 to TRBJ1-5; no firm D call. CDR3 size: 12 residues. Germline lookup yields CDR1 MNHEY and CDR2 SVGEGT. V lost 2 bases and J 9 bases, leaving 8 bases between the germline ends.

The V and J genes are TRBV18 and TRBJ1-2; 8 nucleotides align to TRBD1. The junction had 7 bases not matched to a gene; V was cut back by 3 bases and J by 4 bases. The CDR3 covers 15 residues. Germline loops: CDR1 KGHSH, CDR2 LQKENI. CDR3: CASSPPDRVPYGYTF. DNA for the CDR3: TGTGCCAGCTCACCGCCGGACAGGGTTCCCTATGGCTACACCTTC.

This chain links TRBV7-2 with TRBJ1-2; D gene unclear. The CDR3 sequence is 13 residues long. CDR1 SGHTA and CDR2 FQGNSA come from the germline V gene. Trimming stripped 5 bases from V and 3 bases from J, with 10 bases between. Here the CDR3 DNA reads TGTGCCAGCAGCCTAAGCGTGTACTATGGCTACACCTTC. Its translation: CASSLSVYYGYTF.

The chain carries TRBV10-1 and TRBJ2-4, with 9 positions matching TRBD1. Germline V gene sequence: CDR1 WNHNN, CDR2 SYGVQD (reference sequence). CDR3 length equals 16 residues. The V and J ends lost 6 bases and 6 bases, in that order; junction bases with no gene match: 12. CDR3 sequence (DNA): TGCGCCAGCAGGAGGTCGGACAGGGGAAGGATAAACATTCAGTACTTC. Residues: CASRRSDRGRINIQYF.

J is TRBJ2-3 and V is TRBV9; tentative D call: TRBD2 (7 bases). The CDR3 is 16 amino acids. Looked up from germline, CDR1 is SGDLS and CDR2 is YYNGEE. V was trimmed by 0 bases and J by 0 bases, leaving 11 bases between them. The CDR3 loop reads CASSVGGRGSTDTQYF. The CDR3 nucleotides read TGTGCCAGCAGCGTAGGGGGGCGGGGGAGCACAGATACGCAGTATTTT. The entire variable domain, with the rest obtained from reference TRBV9 and TRBJ2-3, is as follows: DSGVTQTPKHLITATGQRVTLRCSPRSGDLSVYWYQQSLDQGLQFLIQYYNGEERAKGNILERFSAQQFPDLHSELNLSSLELGDSALYFCASSVGGRGSTDTQYFGPGTRLTVL.